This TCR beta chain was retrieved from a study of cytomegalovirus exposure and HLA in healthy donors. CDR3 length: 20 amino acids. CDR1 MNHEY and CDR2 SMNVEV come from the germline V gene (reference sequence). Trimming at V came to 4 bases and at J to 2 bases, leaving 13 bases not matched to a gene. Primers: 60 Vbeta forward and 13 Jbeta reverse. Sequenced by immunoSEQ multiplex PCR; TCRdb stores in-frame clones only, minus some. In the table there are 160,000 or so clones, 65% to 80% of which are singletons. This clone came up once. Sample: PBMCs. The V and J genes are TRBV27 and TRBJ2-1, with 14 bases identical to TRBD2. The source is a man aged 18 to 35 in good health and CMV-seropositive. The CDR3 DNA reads TGTGCCAGCAGTTCACTACCCGGGACTAGCGGGAGAGTAACCTACAATGAGCAGTTCTTC. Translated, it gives CASSSLPGTSGRVTYNEQFF.